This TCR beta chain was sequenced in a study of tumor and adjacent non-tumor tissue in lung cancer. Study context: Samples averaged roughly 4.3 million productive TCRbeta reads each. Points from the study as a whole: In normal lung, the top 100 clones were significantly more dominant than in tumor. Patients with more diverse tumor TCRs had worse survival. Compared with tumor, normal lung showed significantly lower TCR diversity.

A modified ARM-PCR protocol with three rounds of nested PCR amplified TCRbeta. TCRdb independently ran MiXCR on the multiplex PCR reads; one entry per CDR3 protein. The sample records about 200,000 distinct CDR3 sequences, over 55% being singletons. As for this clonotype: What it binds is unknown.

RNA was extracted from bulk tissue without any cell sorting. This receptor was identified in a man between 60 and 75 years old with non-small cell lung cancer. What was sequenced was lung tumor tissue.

The CDR3 DNA is TGTGCCAGCAGCCATTCGGGGGGGTGGCGATACAATGAGCAGTTCTTC. Its protein product is CASSHSGGWRYNEQFF. The chain employs TRBV4-2 and TRBJ2-1; 8 nucleotides agree with TRBD2. V lost 3 bases to trimming and J lost 4 bases; unmatched junction nucleotides: 8. Germline V gene data show CDR1 as LGHNA and CDR2 as YNFKEQ. This CDR3 is 16 amino acids long.